One sample yielded the 14 T cell receptor beta chains listed below, sequenced in a study of control samples from healthy donors and cancer patients. Some clones are missing from TCRdb's copy, which holds only in-frame ones; the method was immunoSEQ multiplex PCR. Counted here are 77,000 or so clones, around 91% occurring once; the ten biggest clones make up more than 15%. The sequencing sample was made of blood. The receptor source for this set is a man younger than 40 in good health.

The rearrangement uses TRBV2 and TRBJ2-1; 7 bases are a match to TRBD1. V lost 0 bases to trimming and J lost 15 bases; unmatched junction nucleotides: 14. The CDR3 spans 15 residues. The germline CDR1 and CDR2 sequences are SNHLY and FYNNEI. The CDR3 nucleotides read TGTGCCAGCAGTGAAGCCGGATTGGGGTCGAGACAGGGGTTCTTC. Translating it yields CASSEAGLGSRQGFF.

V gene TRBV30 combines with J gene TRBJ2-2; 7 bases align to TRBD2. This CDR3 region has 13 residues. With 5 bases clipped from V and 7 bases from J, the junction kept 7 bases outside the gene matches. Germline lookup yields CDR1 GTSNPN and CDR2 SVGIG (reference sequence). For the CDR3, the DNA is TGTGCCTGGGGAAGGACTAGTGGCGGGGAGCTGTTTTTT. Protein product: CAWGRTSGGELFF.

V gene TRBV19 combines with J gene TRBJ1-2, with D tentatively TRBD1 (6 bases). The germline V gene has CDR1 LNHDA and CDR2 SQIVND (reference sequence). V gave up 8 bases and J gave up 5 bases, with 12 bases separating them. The CDR3 has 12 residues. In DNA form, the CDR3 reads TGTGCCAGTCTTACAGGGAATTATGGCTACACCTTC. It codes for CASLTGNYGYTF.

The chain uses TRBV6-1 and TRBJ2-3, with D perhaps TRBD2 (6 bases). Per the germline V gene, CDR1 is MNHNS and CDR2 is SASEGT. The V end was cut by 0 bases, the J end by 8 bases, with 12 bases between. The CDR3 is made up of 14 amino acids. The CDR3, as DNA: TGTGCCAGCAGTGAAGCCCTGGGGAGGATTACGCAGTATTTT. Protein: CASSEALGRITQYF.

The chain recombines TRBV10-1 with TRBJ2-7; 9 nucleotides line up with TRBD1. There are 16 residues in the CDR3. V was clipped by 11 bases and J by 0 bases; unmatched bases: 14. In germline, CDR1 is WNHNN, CDR2 SYGVQD (reference sequence). DNA of the CDR3: TGCGCCCGGCGATGGGGACAGGGTGTTATCTCCTACGAGCAGTACTTC. It codes for CARRWGQGVISYEQYF.

The chain couples TRBV29-1 to TRBJ1-1; no clear D gene. V lost 0 bases and J lost 8, with 16 bases in between. The CDR3 consists of 14 residues. Per the germline V gene, CDR1 is SQVTM and CDR2 is ANQGSEA. The CDR3 sequence is CSVEDLSKGREAFF. The CDR3 nucleotides read TGCAGCGTTGAAGATCTCTCGAAGGGCAGAGAAGCTTTCTTT. Together with reference TRBV29-1 and TRBJ1-1, the CDR3 gives the full variable domain: SAVISQKPSRDICQRGTSLTIQCQVDSQVTMMFWYRQQPGQSLTLIATANQGSEATYESGFVIDKFPISRPNLTFSTLTVSNMSPEDSSIYLCSVEDLSKGREAFFGQGTRLTVV.

The chain employs TRBV2 and TRBJ2-5; TRBD1 agrees at 9 bases. CDR3 length: 16 residues. V lost 8 bases and J lost 3; bases outside the gene matches: 13. CDR1 and CDR2 (germline): SNHLY, FYNNEI. The CDR3 loop is CASQKSGTGLKETQYF. As DNA, the CDR3 is TGTGCCAGCCAGAAGTCCGGGACAGGGCTTAAAGAGACCCAGTACTTC.

The chain uses TRBV18 and TRBJ1-5; a weak D match, TRBD1 (5 bases). V dropped 6 bases and J dropped 4 bases, with 16 bases sitting between them. The CDR3 is 15 amino acids. Germline V gene data show CDR1 as KGHSH and CDR2 as LQKENI. This CDR3 is CASSPGAGNNQPQHF. CDR3 DNA: TGTGCCAGCTCCCCCGGGGCAGGGAATAATCAGCCCCAGCATTTT.

The V call is TRBV3-1 (or the pseudogene TRBV3-2), the J call TRBJ1-5, with D possibly TRBD1 on 6 matching bases. Germline V gene lookup returns CDR1 LGHDT and CDR2 YNNKEL (reference sequence). V lost 4 bases, J lost 7 bases, and 17 bases lay in between. This CDR3 contains 15 residues. The DNA of the CDR3 is TGTGCCAGCAGCCCCTCGAGGGGGGCTGGACAGCCCCAGCATTTT. Its translation is CASSPSRGAGQPQHF.

This clone was counted once. The chain links TRBV25-1 to TRBJ2-7; a possible D gene is TRBD2 (5 bases). Germline V lookup: CDR1 MGHDK, CDR2 SYGVNS. The CDR3 extends over 17 amino acids. V was cut by 0 bases and J by 0 bases, with 15 bases left in between. The CDR3: CASSEYGGGLSSYEQYF. The CDR3 nucleotides read TGTGCCAGCAGTGAATATGGTGGCGGGTTAAGCTCCTACGAGCAGTACTTC.

This clone turned up a few times. The chain joins TRBV5-1 to TRBJ2-1; 7 nucleotides match TRBD1. Germline trimming cut 2 bases from V and 5 bases from J; bases unmatched to any gene: 7. The germline V gene encodes CDR1 SGHRS and CDR2 YFSETQ. This CDR3 comprises 15 residues. CDR3 in DNA: TGCGCCAGCAGCTTCGGACAGGTCATGGACAATGAGCAGTTCTTC. As protein: CASSFGQVMDNEQFF. The full variable domain, completed using reference TRBV5-1 and TRBJ2-1, is KAGVTQTPRYLIKTRGQQVTLSCSPISGHRSVSWYQQTPGQGLQFLFEYFSETQRNKGNFPGRFSGRQFSNSRSEMNVSTLELGDSALYLCASSFGQVMDNEQFFGPGTRLTVL.

The J gene is TRBJ1-5, the V gene TRBV19; no definite D call. The CDR3 consists of 16 residues. The germline gives CDR1 LNHDA, CDR2 SQIVND (reference sequence). The V gene lost 3 bases and the J gene lost 0 bases, with 12 bases spanning the gap. The CDR3 DNA reads as TGTGCCAGTAGTATTGGGGTCGTGGGTAGCAATCAGCCCCAGCATTTT. It yields the protein CASSIGVVGSNQPQHF.

This clone was seen a handful of times. The rearrangement links TRBV2 to TRBJ1-6; D unclear. This CDR3 region has 14 residues. Trimming left V 5 bases short and J 6 bases short, with 11 bases between. The germline V gene has CDR1 SNHLY and CDR2 FYNNEI. For the CDR3, the DNA is TGTGCCAGCAGTCCGCTGAACGGTAATTCACCCCTCCACTTT. As protein: CASSPLNGNSPLHF.

The CDR3 bases are TGTGCCAGCACGCGAGGCTCTGGGAAACTGTTTTTT. It translates to CASTRGSGKLFF. This chain joins TRBV28 and TRBJ1-4; D not certain. V was clipped by 7 bases and J by 11 bases, with 14 bases between them. Germline V gives CDR1 MDHEN, CDR2 SYDVKM. The CDR3 consists of 12 residues.